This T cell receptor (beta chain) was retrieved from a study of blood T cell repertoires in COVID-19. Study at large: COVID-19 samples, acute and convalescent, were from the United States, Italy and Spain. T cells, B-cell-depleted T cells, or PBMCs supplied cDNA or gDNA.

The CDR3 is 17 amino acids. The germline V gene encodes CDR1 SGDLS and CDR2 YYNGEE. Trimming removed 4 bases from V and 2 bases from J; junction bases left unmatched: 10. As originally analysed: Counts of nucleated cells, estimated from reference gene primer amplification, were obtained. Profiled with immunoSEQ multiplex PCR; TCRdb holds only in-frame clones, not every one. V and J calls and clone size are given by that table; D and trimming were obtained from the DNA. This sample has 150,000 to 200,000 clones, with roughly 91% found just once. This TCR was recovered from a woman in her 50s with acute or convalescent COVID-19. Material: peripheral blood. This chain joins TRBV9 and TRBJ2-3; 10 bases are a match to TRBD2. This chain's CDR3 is CASSPGVAGGSTDTQYF. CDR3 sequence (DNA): TGTGCCAGCAGCCCAGGGGTAGCGGGAGGATCCACAGATACGCAGTATTTT.